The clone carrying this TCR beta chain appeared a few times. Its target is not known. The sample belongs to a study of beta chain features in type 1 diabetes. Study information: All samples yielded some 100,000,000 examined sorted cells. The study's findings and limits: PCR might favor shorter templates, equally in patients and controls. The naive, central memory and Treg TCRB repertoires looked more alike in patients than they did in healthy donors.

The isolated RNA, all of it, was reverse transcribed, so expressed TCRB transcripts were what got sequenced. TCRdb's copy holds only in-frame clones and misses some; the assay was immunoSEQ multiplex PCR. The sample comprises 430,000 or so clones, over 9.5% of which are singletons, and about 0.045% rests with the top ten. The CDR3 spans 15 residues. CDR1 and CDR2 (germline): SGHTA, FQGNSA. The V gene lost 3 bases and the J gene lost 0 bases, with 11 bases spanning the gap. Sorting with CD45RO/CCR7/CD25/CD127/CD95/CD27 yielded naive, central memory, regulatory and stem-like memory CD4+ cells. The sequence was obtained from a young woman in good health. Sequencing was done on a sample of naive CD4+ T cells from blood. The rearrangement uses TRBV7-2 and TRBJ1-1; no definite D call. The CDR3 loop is CASSLPGRMNTEAFF. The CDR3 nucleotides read TGTGCCAGCAGCTTGCCTGGGCGAATGAACACTGAAGCTTTCTTT.